Listed below are T cell receptor beta chains from one sample, sequenced in a study of control samples from healthy donors and cancer patients. Assay used: immunoSEQ multiplex PCR; TCRdb lists only in-frame clones, some missing. The sample holds about 110,000 clones; approximately 84% are singletons and the top ten take under 8.5%. Sequenced sample: blood. The source of these receptors is a man between 18 and 29 years old in good health. Both conserved end residues are part of each CDR3. D genes are given only for firm matches. Clone size is not always given. Where it is, it says once, few, many or a class for expanded clones.

CDR3 protein: CASSSPSGGLLSNTGELFF
CDR3 DNA: TGCGCCAGCAGCTCCCCTAGCGGGGGATTGTTGTCGAACACCGGGGAGCTGTTTTTT
D gene: TRBD2
V gene: TRBV5-1
J gene: TRBJ2-2
clone size: .

CDR3 protein: CASSQGSGSMNEQFF
CDR3 DNA: TGTGCCAGCAGCCAAGGTAGCGGCAGTATGAATGAGCAGTTCTTC
D gene: .
V gene: TRBV3-1/TRBV3-2
J gene: TRBJ2-1
clone size: .

CDR3 protein: CASGSVRGNTEAFF
CDR3 DNA: TGTGCCAGCGGGTCAGTCCGGGGGAACACTGAAGCTTTCTTT
D gene: .
V gene: TRBV27
J gene: TRBJ1-1
clone size: .

CDR3 protein: CASSQPYNLQGGGYTF
CDR3 DNA: TGCGCCAGCAGCCAACCTTATAACCTCCAGGGAGGTGGCTACACCTTC
D gene: .
V gene: TRBV4-1
J gene: TRBJ1-2
clone size: .

CDR3 protein: CASSAWDSFQETQYF
CDR3 DNA: TGTGCCAGCAGCGCTTGGGACAGCTTCCAAGAGACCCAGTACTTC
D gene: TRBD1
V gene: TRBV9
J gene: TRBJ2-5
clone size: .

CDR3 protein: CASSHDIASWRGDTQYF
CDR3 DNA: TGCGCCAGCAGCCACGACATCGCTTCTTGGAGGGGGGATACGCAGTATTTT
D gene: .
V gene: TRBV4-3
J gene: TRBJ2-3
clone size: .

CDR3 protein: CASSQVSARSKISTDTQYF
CDR3 DNA: TGTGCCAGCAGCCAAGTGTCAGCTAGAAGTAAGATAAGCACAGATACGCAGTATTTT
D gene: .
V gene: TRBV3-1/TRBV3-2
J gene: TRBJ2-3
clone size: few

CDR3 protein: CASSLLDPAINEQFF
CDR3 DNA: TGTGCCAGCAGCTTACTTGACCCGGCAATCAATGAGCAGTTCTTC
D gene: .
V gene: TRBV6-2/TRBV6-3
J gene: TRBJ2-1
clone size: .

CDR3 protein: CASGRRSSGANVLTF
CDR3 DNA: TGCGCCAGCGGCCGACGGAGCTCTGGGGCCAACGTCCTGACTTTC
D gene: .
V gene: TRBV5-1
J gene: TRBJ2-6
clone size: .

CDR3 protein: CASSLDRGIHTDHGYTF
CDR3 DNA: TGTGCCAGCAGCTTAGACAGGGGAATACATACGGATCATGGCTACACCTTC
D gene: .
V gene: TRBV11-2
J gene: TRBJ1-2
clone size: .

CDR3 protein: CAISPGTGNFREDTEAFF
CDR3 DNA: TGTGCCATCAGTCCCGGGACAGGGAATTTTCGTGAGGACACTGAAGCTTTCTTT
D gene: TRBD1
V gene: TRBV10-3
J gene: TRBJ1-1
clone size: .

CDR3 protein: CAVSESNSNYGYTF
CDR3 DNA: TGTGCCGTCAGTGAGTCAAACAGCAACTATGGCTACACCTTC
D gene: .
V gene: TRBV10-3
J gene: TRBJ1-2
clone size: once

CDR3 protein: CASSLSRRYEQYF
CDR3 DNA: TGTGCCAGCAGTTTATCTAGACGCTACGAGCAGTACTTC
D gene: .
V gene: TRBV28
J gene: TRBJ2-7
clone size: once

CDR3 protein: CASSLGTSGGQGTQYF
CDR3 DNA: TGTGCCAGCAGCTTAGGGACTAGCGGGGGCCAAGGTACGCAGTATTTT
D gene: TRBD2
V gene: TRBV7-2
J gene: TRBJ2-3
clone size: once

CDR3 protein: CASSLGSGVNEQFF
CDR3 DNA: TGTGCCAGCAGCTTAGGTTCTGGGGTCAATGAGCAGTTCTTC
D gene: .
V gene: TRBV7-2
J gene: TRBJ2-1
clone size: .

CDR3 protein: CASSYSITTARYF
CDR3 DNA: TGTGCCAGCAGTTACTCGATTACAACAGCGAGGTACTTC
D gene: .
V gene: TRBV6-5
J gene: TRBJ2-7
clone size: .

CDR3 protein: CASSLDRVNTEAFF
CDR3 DNA: TGTGCCAGCAGCTTGGACAGGGTGAACACTGAAGCTTTCTTT
D gene: TRBD1
V gene: TRBV7-2
J gene: TRBJ1-1
clone size: .

CDR3 protein: CASKLKQGAFGYTF
CDR3 DNA: TGTGCCAGCAAACTCAAACAGGGGGCGTTTGGCTACACCTTC
D gene: TRBD1
V gene: TRBV28
J gene: TRBJ1-2
clone size: .

CDR3 protein: CASSLEGSNQPQHF
CDR3 DNA: TGCGCCAGCAGCTTGGAGGGTAGCAATCAGCCCCAGCATTTT
D gene: .
V gene: TRBV5-1
J gene: TRBJ1-5
clone size: .

CDR3 protein: CASRAGGPLNEQFF
CDR3 DNA: TGTGCCAGCAGAGCGGGGGGGCCTCTAAATGAGCAGTTCTTC
D gene: TRBD2
V gene: TRBV7-2
J gene: TRBJ2-1
clone size: .

CDR3 protein: CASSLGGQTTQYF
CDR3 DNA: TGTGCCAGCAGCTTGGGAGGCCAAACAACCCAGTACTTC
D gene: .
V gene: TRBV5-6
J gene: TRBJ2-5
clone size: .

CDR3 protein: CASSTKTGGNYGYTF
CDR3 DNA: TGTGCCAGCAGTACAAAGACAGGGGGCAACTATGGCTACACCTTC
D gene: TRBD1
V gene: TRBV28
J gene: TRBJ1-2
clone size: few

CDR3 protein: CASSQVQGNTEAFF
CDR3 DNA: TGTGCCAGCTCACAAGTACAGGGGAACACTGAAGCTTTCTTT
D gene: .
V gene: TRBV18
J gene: TRBJ1-1
clone size: .

CDR3 protein: CASSLGIAGAGDTQYF
CDR3 DNA: TGTGCCAGCAGCTTAGGAATAGCGGGGGCGGGGGATACGCAGTATTTT
D gene: TRBD2
V gene: TRBV7-2
J gene: TRBJ2-3
clone size: .

CDR3 protein: CASSLGDGNTIYF
CDR3 DNA: TGTGCCAGCAGCCTAGGCGACGGGAATACCATATATTTT
D gene: .
V gene: TRBV9
J gene: TRBJ1-3
clone size: .

CDR3 protein: CASSQGRSQPQHF
CDR3 DNA: TGTGCCAGTAGTCAGGGTAGGAGTCAGCCCCAGCATTTT
D gene: .
V gene: TRBV19
J gene: TRBJ1-5
clone size: .

CDR3 protein: CASRPSYSSGNTIYF
CDR3 DNA: TGTGCCAGTAGACCGTCTTATAGCTCTGGAAACACCATATATTTT
D gene: .
V gene: TRBV19
J gene: TRBJ1-3
clone size: .

CDR3 protein: CASSGGSGGITDTQYF
CDR3 DNA: TGTGCCAGCAGCGGAGGTAGCGGGGGGATAACAGATACGCAGTATTTT
D gene: TRBD2
V gene: TRBV9
J gene: TRBJ2-3
clone size: .

CDR3 protein: CASSSAAGLGEQFF
CDR3 DNA: TGTGCCAGCTCTTCCGCAGCGGGGTTGGGTGAGCAGTTCTTC
D gene: TRBD2
V gene: TRBV18
J gene: TRBJ2-1
clone size: .

CDR3 protein: CASSLQQGNIQYF
CDR3 DNA: TGCGCCAGCAGCTTGCAACAGGGAAACATTCAGTACTTC
D gene: .
V gene: TRBV5-1
J gene: TRBJ2-4
clone size: .

CDR3 protein: CATSRDPGTGATNEKLFF
CDR3 DNA: TGTGCCACCAGCAGAGATCCCGGGACAGGGGCAACTAATGAAAAACTGTTTTTT
D gene: TRBD1
V gene: TRBV15
J gene: TRBJ1-4
clone size: .

CDR3 protein: CASAPAHTGGIEKLFF
CDR3 DNA: TGTGCCAGCGCCCCGGCCCATACAGGGGGCATCGAAAAACTGTTTTTT
D gene: TRBD1
V gene: TRBV5-6
J gene: TRBJ1-4
clone size: .

CDR3 protein: CASRRQVGANTEAFF
CDR3 DNA: TGTGCCAGCAGGCGACAGGTAGGGGCGAACACTGAAGCTTTCTTT
D gene: .
V gene: TRBV3-1/TRBV3-2
J gene: TRBJ1-1
clone size: .

CDR3 protein: CASSQSGGQETQYF
CDR3 DNA: TGTGCCAGCAGCCAGAGCGGGGGCCAAGAGACCCAGTACTTC
D gene: TRBD2
V gene: TRBV4-2
J gene: TRBJ2-5
clone size: .

CDR3 protein: CASSDEERSREKLFF
CDR3 DNA: TGTGCCAGCAGTGATGAGGAGAGGTCCCGGGAAAAACTGTTTTTT
D gene: .
V gene: TRBV25-1
J gene: TRBJ1-4
clone size: few

CDR3 protein: CASSPRLSGGGSYEQYF
CDR3 DNA: TGTGCCAGCAGCCCCCGTCTGTCGGGGGGGGGCTCCTACGAGCAGTACTTC
D gene: TRBD2
V gene: TRBV7-8
J gene: TRBJ2-7
clone size: .

CDR3 protein: CASSFILEQPQHF
CDR3 DNA: TGTGCCAGCAGTTTTATTTTAGAACAGCCCCAGCATTTT
D gene: .
V gene: TRBV28
J gene: TRBJ1-5
clone size: .

CDR3 protein: CASSRTGGGLGEQYF
CDR3 DNA: TGTGCCAGCAGTCGGACCGGTGGGGGGCTGGGCGAGCAGTACTTC
D gene: .
V gene: TRBV6-6
J gene: TRBJ2-7
clone size: .

CDR3 protein: CASSHFEGNTEAFF
CDR3 DNA: TGTGCCAGCAGCCATTTCGAGGGGAACACTGAAGCTTTCTTT
D gene: .
V gene: TRBV14
J gene: TRBJ1-1
clone size: .

CDR3 protein: CASRIQGAGYGYTF
CDR3 DNA: TGTGCCAGCAGGATACAGGGGGCAGGATATGGCTACACCTTC
D gene: TRBD1
V gene: TRBV2
J gene: TRBJ1-2
clone size: .

CDR3 protein: CSVEGGTGVFGEQFF
CDR3 DNA: TGCAGCGTTGAAGGTGGGACAGGGGTTTTTGGTGAGCAGTTCTTC
D gene: TRBD1
V gene: TRBV29-1
J gene: TRBJ2-1
clone size: .

CDR3 protein: CASSLGQARRVNTEAFF
CDR3 DNA: TGTGCCAGCAGCTTAGGGCAGGCCCGGCGGGTTAACACTGAAGCTTTCTTT
D gene: .
V gene: TRBV7-9
J gene: TRBJ1-1
clone size: .

CDR3 protein: CASTLTGGKSPSGYTF
CDR3 DNA: TGTGCCAGCACCCTTACAGGGGGCAAATCCCCGAGTGGCTACACCTTC
D gene: TRBD1
V gene: TRBV27
J gene: TRBJ1-2
clone size: .

CDR3 protein: CASSLIGVDQPQHF
CDR3 DNA: TGTGCCAGCAGTTTAATTGGGGTAGATCAGCCCCAGCATTTT
D gene: .
V gene: TRBV5-4
J gene: TRBJ1-5
clone size: .

CDR3 protein: CASSSGSYSYEQYF
CDR3 DNA: TGTGCCAGCAGCTCGGGGTCTTACTCCTACGAGCAGTACTTC
D gene: .
V gene: TRBV5-5
J gene: TRBJ2-7
clone size: .

CDR3 protein: CASSIRGSNYGYTF
CDR3 DNA: TGTGCCAGCAGCATCAGGGGCAGTAACTATGGCTACACCTTC
D gene: .
V gene: TRBV7-8
J gene: TRBJ1-2
clone size: .

CDR3 protein: CASSDPTERFNEQFF
CDR3 DNA: TGCGCCAGCAGCGACCCGACGGAACGATTCAATGAGCAGTTCTTC
D gene: .
V gene: TRBV5-1
J gene: TRBJ2-1
clone size: .

CDR3 protein: CASRTEYGYTF
CDR3 DNA: TGTGCCAGTAGAACAGAATATGGCTACACCTTC
D gene: .
V gene: TRBV19
J gene: TRBJ1-2
clone size: .

CDR3 protein: CAWSDGGTEKLFF
CDR3 DNA: TGTGCCTGGAGTGATGGGGGGACTGAAAAACTGTTTTTT
D gene: .
V gene: TRBV30
J gene: TRBJ1-4
clone size: .

CDR3 protein: CATSEPTPLEQDTQYF
CDR3 DNA: TGTGCCACCAGTGAGCCGACACCTCTGGAACAAGATACGCAGTATTTT
D gene: .
V gene: TRBV24-1
J gene: TRBJ2-3
clone size: .

CDR3 protein: CASSFSNQVGNSPLHF
CDR3 DNA: TGTGCCAGCAGCTTCTCGAACCAAGTAGGGAATTCACCCCTCCACTTT
D gene: .
V gene: TRBV7-9
J gene: TRBJ1-6
clone size: once

CDR3 protein: CASSEGGRNTEAFF
CDR3 DNA: TGTGCCAGCAGTGAAGGGGGTAGGAACACTGAAGCTTTCTTT
D gene: .
V gene: TRBV2
J gene: TRBJ1-1
clone size: .

CDR3 protein: CAWRVTLARTEAFF
CDR3 DNA: TGTGCCTGGAGGGTTACGCTCGCGAGGACTGAAGCTTTCTTT
D gene: .
V gene: TRBV30
J gene: TRBJ1-1
clone size: .